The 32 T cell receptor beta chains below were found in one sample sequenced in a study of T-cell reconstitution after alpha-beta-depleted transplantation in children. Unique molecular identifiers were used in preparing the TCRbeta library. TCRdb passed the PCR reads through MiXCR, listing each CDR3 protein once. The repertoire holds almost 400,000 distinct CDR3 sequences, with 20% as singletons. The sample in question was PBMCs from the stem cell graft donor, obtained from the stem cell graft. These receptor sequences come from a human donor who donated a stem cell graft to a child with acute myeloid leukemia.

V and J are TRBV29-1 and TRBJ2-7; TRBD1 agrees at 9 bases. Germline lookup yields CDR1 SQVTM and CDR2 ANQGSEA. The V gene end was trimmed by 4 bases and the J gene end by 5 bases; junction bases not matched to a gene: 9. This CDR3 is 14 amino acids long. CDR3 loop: CSVGGGQGPHEQYF. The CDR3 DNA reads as TGCAGCGTTGGGGGGGGACAGGGTCCCCACGAGCAGTACTTC.

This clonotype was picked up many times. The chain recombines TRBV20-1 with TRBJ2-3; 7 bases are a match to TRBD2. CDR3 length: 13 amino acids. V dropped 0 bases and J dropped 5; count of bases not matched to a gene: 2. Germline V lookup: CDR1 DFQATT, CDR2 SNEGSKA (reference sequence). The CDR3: CSAREAGIDTQYF. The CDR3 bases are TGCAGTGCTAGAGAAGCGGGAATAGATACGCAGTATTTT.

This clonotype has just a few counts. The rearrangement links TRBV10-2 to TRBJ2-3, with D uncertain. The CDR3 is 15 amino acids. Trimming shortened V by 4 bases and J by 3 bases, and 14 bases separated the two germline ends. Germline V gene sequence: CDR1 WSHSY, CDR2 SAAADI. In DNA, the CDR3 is TGCGCCAGCAGTGTCTGGGTTGGCATTACAGATACGCAGTATTTT. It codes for CASSVWVGITDTQYF.

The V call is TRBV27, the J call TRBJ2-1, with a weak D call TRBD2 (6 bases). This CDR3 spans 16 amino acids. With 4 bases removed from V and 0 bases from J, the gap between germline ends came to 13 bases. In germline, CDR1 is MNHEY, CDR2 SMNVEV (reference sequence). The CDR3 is CASSWVAAYSYNEQFF. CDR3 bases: TGTGCCAGCAGTTGGGTAGCGGCCTACTCCTACAATGAGCAGTTCTTC.

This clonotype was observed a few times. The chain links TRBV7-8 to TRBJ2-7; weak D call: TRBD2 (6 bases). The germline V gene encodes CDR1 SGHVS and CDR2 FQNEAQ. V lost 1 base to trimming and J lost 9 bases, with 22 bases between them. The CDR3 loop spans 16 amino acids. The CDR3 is CASSLERDLSYEVQYF. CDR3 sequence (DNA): TGTGCCAGCAGCTTAGAAAGGGACTTATCCTACGAGGTGCAGTACTTC.

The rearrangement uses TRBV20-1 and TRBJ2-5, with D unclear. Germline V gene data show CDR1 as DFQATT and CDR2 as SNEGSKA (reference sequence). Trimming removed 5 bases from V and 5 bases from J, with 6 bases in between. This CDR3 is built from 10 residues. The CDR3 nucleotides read TGCAGTGCTCTTTTGGAGACCCAGTACTTC. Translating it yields CSALLETQYF.

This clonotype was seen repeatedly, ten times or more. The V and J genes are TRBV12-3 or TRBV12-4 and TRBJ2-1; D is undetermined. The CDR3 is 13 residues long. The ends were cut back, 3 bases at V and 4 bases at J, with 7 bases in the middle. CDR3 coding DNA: TGTGCCAGCAGTTTGAGTAGGTACAATGAGCAGTTCTTC. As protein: CASSLSRYNEQFF.

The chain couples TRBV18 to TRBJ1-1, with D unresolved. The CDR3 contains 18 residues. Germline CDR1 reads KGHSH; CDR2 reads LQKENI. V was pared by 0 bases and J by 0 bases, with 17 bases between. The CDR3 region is CASSPPVGTSPMNTEAFF. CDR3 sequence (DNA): TGTGCCAGCTCACCACCGGTCGGTACCAGCCCCATGAACACTGAAGCTTTCTTT.

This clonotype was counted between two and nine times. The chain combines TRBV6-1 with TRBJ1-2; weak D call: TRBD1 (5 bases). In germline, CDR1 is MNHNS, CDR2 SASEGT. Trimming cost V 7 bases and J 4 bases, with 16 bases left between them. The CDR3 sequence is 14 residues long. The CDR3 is CASNRAGSGYGYTF. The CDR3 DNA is TGTGCCAGCAACCGGGCAGGGAGTGGCTATGGCTACACCTTC.

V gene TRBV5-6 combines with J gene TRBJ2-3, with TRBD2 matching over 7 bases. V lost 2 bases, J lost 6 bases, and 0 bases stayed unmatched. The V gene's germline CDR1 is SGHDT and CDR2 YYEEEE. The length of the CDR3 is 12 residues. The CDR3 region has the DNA TGTGCCAGCAGCTTACTAGCGGATACGCAGTATTTT. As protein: CASSLLADTQYF.

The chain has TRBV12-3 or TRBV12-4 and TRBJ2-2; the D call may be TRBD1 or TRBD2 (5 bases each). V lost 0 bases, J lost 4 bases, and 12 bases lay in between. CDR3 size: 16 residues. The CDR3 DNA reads TGTGCCAGCAGTTTAGCGTGGGGCCGGGGCACCGGGGAGCTGTTTTTT. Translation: CASSLAWGRGTGELFF.

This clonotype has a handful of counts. The CDR3 DNA reads as TGTGCCAGCAGCTTCGACGATCCTTCGGACAATGAGCAGTTCTTC. The encoded protein is CASSFDDPSDNEQFF. The chain joins TRBV7-9 to TRBJ2-1, with D unclear. V was shortened by 3 bases and J by 5 bases, with 14 bases between the two germline ends. Germline V lookup: CDR1 SEHNR, CDR2 FQNEAQ (reference sequence). This CDR3 comprises 15 residues.

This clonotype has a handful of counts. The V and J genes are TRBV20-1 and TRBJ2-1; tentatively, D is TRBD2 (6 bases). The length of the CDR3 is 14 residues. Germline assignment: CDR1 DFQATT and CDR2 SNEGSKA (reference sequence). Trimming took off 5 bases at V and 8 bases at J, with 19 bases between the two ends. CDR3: CSAPLAPSLDEQFF. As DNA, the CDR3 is TGCAGTGCTCCCCTAGCGCCCTCCCTTGATGAGCAGTTCTTC.

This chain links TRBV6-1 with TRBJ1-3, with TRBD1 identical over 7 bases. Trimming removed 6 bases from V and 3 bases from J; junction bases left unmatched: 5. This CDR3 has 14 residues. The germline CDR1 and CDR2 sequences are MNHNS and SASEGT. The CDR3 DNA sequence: TGTGCCAGCAGCCCGACAGGGCTTGGAAACACCATATATTTT. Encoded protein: CASSPTGLGNTIYF.

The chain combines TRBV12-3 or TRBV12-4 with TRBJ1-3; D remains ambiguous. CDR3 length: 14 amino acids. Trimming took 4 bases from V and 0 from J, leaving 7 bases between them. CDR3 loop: CASSYSVSGNTIYF. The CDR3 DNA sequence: TGTGCCAGCAGTTACAGTGTCTCTGGAAACACCATATATTTT.

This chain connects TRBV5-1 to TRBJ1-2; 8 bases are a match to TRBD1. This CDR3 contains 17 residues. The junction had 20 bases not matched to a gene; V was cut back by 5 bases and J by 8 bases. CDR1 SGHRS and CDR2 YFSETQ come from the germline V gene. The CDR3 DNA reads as TGCGCCAGCAGAGAAACTGCAGGGGGCGGCAGAAGCGACGGCTACACCTTC. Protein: CASRETAGGGRSDGYTF.

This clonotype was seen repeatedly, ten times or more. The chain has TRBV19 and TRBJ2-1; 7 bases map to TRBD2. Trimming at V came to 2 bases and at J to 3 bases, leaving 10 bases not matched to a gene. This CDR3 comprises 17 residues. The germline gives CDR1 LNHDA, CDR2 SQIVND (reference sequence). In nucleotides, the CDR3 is TGTGCCAGTAGTATACCCCTGGCGGGACTATACTACAATGAGCAGTTCTTC. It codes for CASSIPLAGLYYNEQFF.

CDR3 in amino acids: CASSPEVQNEQFF. CDR3 coding DNA: TGTGCCAGCAGCCCGGAGGTCCAGAATGAGCAGTTCTTC. The rearrangement joins TRBV7-3 to TRBJ2-1, with D possibly being TRBD2 (5 bases). The CDR3 loop spans 13 amino acids. Germline V gene data show CDR1 as SGHTA and CDR2 as FQGTGA. The V end lost 5 bases, the J end lost 7 bases, and 12 bases lay between the germline ends.

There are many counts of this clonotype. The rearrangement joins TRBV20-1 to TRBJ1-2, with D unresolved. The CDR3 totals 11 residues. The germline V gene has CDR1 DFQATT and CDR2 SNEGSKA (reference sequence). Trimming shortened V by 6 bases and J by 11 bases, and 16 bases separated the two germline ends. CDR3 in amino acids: CSAPDPPPYTF. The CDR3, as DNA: TGCAGTGCCCCAGACCCTCCACCTTACACCTTC.

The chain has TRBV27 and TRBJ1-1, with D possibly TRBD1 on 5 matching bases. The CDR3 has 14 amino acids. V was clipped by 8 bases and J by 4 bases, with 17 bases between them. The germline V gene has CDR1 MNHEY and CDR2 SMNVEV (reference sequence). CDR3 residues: CASHGANSFTEAFF. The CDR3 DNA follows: TGTGCCAGCCACGGGGCAAACAGTTTCACTGAAGCTTTCTTT.

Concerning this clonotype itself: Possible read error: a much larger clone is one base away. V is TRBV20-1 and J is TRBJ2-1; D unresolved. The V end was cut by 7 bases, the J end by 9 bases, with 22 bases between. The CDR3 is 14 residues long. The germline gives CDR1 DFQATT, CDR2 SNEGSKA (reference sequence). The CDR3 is CSVTFLEVSGEQFF. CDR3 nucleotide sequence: TGCAGTGTGACCTTTCTAGAGGTCTCGGGTGAGCAGTTCTTC.

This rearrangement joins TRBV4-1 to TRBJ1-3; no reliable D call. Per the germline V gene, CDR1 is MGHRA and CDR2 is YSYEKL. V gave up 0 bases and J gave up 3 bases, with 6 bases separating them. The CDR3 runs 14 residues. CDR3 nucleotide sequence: TGCGCCAGCAGCCAAGATCACGGTGGAAACACCATATATTTT. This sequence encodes CASSQDHGGNTIYF.

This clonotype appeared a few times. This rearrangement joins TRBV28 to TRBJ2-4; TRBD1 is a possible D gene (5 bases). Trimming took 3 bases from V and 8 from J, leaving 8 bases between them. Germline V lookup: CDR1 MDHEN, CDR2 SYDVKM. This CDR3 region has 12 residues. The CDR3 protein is CASSFLRDIQYF. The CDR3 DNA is TGTGCCAGCAGTTTTCTCAGGGACATTCAGTACTTC.

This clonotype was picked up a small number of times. CDR3 in amino acids: CASSGTDFSWYEQYF. The CDR3 DNA reads as TGTGCCAGCTCCGGGACAGACTTTTCATGGTACGAGCAGTACTTC. The J gene is TRBJ2-7, the V gene TRBV25-1; 7 nucleotides line up with TRBD1. The CDR3 covers 15 residues. Germline V lookup: CDR1 MGHDK, CDR2 SYGVNS. Unmatched junction bases numbered 14, after V lost 8 bases and J lost 4 bases.

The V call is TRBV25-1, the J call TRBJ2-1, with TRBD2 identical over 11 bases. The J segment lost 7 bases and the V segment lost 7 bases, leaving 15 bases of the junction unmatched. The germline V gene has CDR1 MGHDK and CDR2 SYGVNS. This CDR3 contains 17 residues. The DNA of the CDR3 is TGTGCCAGCACTCAAACTCCCGGGACTAGCGGACCGAATGAGCAGTTCTTC. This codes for CASTQTPGTSGPNEQFF.

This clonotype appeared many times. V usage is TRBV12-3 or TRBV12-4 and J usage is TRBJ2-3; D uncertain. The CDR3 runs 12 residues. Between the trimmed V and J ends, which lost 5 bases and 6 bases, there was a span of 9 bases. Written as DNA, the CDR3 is TGTGCCAGCAGTGCCTTTTCGGATACGCAGTATTTT. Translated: CASSAFSDTQYF.

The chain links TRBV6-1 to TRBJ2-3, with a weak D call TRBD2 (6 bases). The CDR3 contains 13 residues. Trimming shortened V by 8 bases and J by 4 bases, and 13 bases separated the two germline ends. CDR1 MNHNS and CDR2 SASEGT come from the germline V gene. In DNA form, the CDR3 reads TGTGCCAGCGGACGGGAGAGGGCAGATACGCAGTATTTT. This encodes CASGRERADTQYF.

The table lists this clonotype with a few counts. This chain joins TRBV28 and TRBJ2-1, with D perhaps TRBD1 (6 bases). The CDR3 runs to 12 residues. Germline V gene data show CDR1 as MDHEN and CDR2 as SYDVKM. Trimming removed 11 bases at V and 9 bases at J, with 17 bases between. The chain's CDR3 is CAAAFFRGEQFF. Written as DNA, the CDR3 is TGTGCCGCAGCCTTCTTCAGGGGTGAGCAGTTCTTC.

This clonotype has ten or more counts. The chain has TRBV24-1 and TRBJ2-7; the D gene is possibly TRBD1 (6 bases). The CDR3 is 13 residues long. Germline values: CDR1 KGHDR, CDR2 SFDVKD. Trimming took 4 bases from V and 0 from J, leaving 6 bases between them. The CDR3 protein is CATSEGGSYEQYF. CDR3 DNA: TGTGCCACCAGTGAAGGGGGCTCCTACGAGCAGTACTTC.

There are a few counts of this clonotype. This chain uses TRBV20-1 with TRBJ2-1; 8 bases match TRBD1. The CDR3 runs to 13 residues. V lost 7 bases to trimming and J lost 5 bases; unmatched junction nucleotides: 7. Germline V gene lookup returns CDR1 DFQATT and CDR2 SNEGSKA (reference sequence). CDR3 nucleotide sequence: TGCAGTGGAAGACAGGGGTTCAACAATGAGCAGTTCTTC. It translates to CSGRQGFNNEQFF.

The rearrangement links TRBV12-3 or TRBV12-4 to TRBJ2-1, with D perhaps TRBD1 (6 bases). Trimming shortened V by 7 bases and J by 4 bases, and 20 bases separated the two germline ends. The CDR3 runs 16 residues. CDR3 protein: CASTIDTGLRYNEQFF. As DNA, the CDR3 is TGTGCCAGCACCATAGACACAGGGTTGAGGTACAATGAGCAGTTCTTC.

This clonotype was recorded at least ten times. DNA of the CDR3: TGTGCCAGCAGCTTAGCGTTCGGGGGGTCGTACTACAATGAGCAGTTCTTC. The encoded protein is CASSLAFGGSYYNEQFF. This chain joins TRBV7-9 and TRBJ2-1; 7 positions match TRBD2. Germline assignment: CDR1 SEHNR and CDR2 FQNEAQ (reference sequence). V lost 0 bases and J lost 3; bases outside the gene matches: 8. This CDR3 contains 17 residues.